This T cell receptor beta chain was sequenced in a study of blood T cells in healthy people across ages. Study outcomes and limitations: Diversity estimated from one million T cells was considered an underestimate.

Primers used in a second PCR of roughly 7 to 12 cycles were a sample-barcoded 5' primer and a J-beta primer mix. Using its own MiXCR run on the 5' RACE reads, TCRdb lists one record per CDR3 protein. Here the sample spans some 1.5 million distinct CDR3 sequences, about 42% being singletons. CDR1 LGHNA and CDR2 YSLEER come from the germline V gene. V was clipped by 0 bases and J by 4 bases, with 6 bases between them. This CDR3 has 13 residues. This clonotype has just a few counts. What it binds is not known. Drawing of peripheral blood yielded about 10 milliliters from each donor. The chain recombines TRBV4-3 with TRBJ1-1; D is unresolved. This receptor was taken from a woman in her late teens or twenties in good health. Material for sequencing was blood. In DNA form, the CDR3 reads TGCGCCAGCAGCCAAGAGCCAGTCACTGAAGCTTTCTTT. Translating it yields CASSQEPVTEAFF.